This is a list of T cell receptor beta chains from one sample in a study of T cell responses to AZD1222 COVID-19 vaccine. TCRdb's copy holds only in-frame clones and misses some; the assay was immunoSEQ multiplex PCR. Of about 100,000 clones listed, 88% are singletons. The specimen was peripheral blood, collected on day 0 of AZD1222 vaccination. These receptors originate from an adult in good health. Each CDR3 is given without its conserved first and last residue. Each record gives: V gene, J gene, CDR3 protein.

V gene: TRBV6-5; J gene: TRBJ1-6; CDR3 protein: ASSYTGSGNSPLH
V gene: TRBV19; J gene: TRBJ2-2; CDR3 protein: ASMGHINALAVNTGELF
V gene: TRBV5-6; J gene: TRBJ2-7; CDR3 protein: ASSSMWTGIEQY
V gene: TRBV2; J gene: TRBJ2-7; CDR3 protein: ASSERLQGGTDEQY
V gene: TRBV4-3; J gene: TRBJ1-3; CDR3 protein: ASSQEGLTLGLSSGNTIY
V gene: TRBV27; J gene: TRBJ2-3; CDR3 protein: ASSWGSLTDTQY
V gene: TRBV6-1; J gene: TRBJ1-5; CDR3 protein: ASSEGGGRKQPQH
V gene: TRBV20-1; J gene: TRBJ1-2; CDR3 protein: SASVTGVFYGYT
V gene: TRBV4-1; J gene: TRBJ1-5; CDR3 protein: ASSQARDSGQPQH
V gene: TRBV5-4; J gene: TRBJ1-2; CDR3 protein: ASSRAGAVYGYT
V gene: TRBV27; J gene: TRBJ1-6; CDR3 protein: ASSFEGWEKRSPLH
V gene: TRBV27; J gene: TRBJ2-3; CDR3 protein: ASSLQTSGKTDTQY
V gene: TRBV27; J gene: TRBJ2-7; CDR3 protein: ASSLSWLADTSYEQY
V gene: TRBV29-1; J gene: TRBJ2-1; CDR3 protein: SVRLAATYNEQF
V gene: TRBV5-1; J gene: TRBJ2-6; CDR3 protein: ASSFWGAVSGANVLT
V gene: TRBV12-3/TRBV12-4; J gene: TRBJ1-5; CDR3 protein: ASSLQESQPQH